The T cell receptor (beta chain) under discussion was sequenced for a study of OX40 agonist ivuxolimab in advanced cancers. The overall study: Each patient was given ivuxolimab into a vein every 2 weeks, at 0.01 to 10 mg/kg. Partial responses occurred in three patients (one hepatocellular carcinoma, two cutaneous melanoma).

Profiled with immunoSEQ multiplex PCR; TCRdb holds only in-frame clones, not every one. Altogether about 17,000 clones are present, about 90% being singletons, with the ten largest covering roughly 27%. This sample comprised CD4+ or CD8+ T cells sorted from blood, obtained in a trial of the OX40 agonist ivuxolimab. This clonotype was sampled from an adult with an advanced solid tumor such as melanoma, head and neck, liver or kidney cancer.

CDR3 DNA sequence: TGTGCCAGCAGCGTAGAGGGGGAGCCGGGACAGGGATCACCCCTCCACTTT. Amino acid sequence: CASSVEGEPGQGSPLHF. This chain uses TRBV9 with TRBJ1-6; 9 nucleotides match TRBD1. With 0 bases clipped from V and 10 bases from J, the junction kept 11 bases outside the gene matches. Looked up from germline, CDR1 is SGDLS and CDR2 is YYNGEE. The CDR3 has 17 residues. Full variable domain (rest looked up from reference TRBV9 and TRBJ1-6): DSGVTQTPKHLITATGQRVTLRCSPRSGDLSVYWYQQSLDQGLQFLIQYYNGEERAKGNILERFSAQQFPDLHSELNLSSLELGDSALYFCASSVEGEPGQGSPLHFGNGTRLTVT.